Following are 21 T cell receptor beta chains from one sample sequenced in a study of prognosis after radiotherapy for stage I lung cancer. It was by two-round multiplex PCR that TCR beta CDR3 was amplified from genomic DNA. Gene-specific primers for each TRBV and TRBJ gene drove first-round PCR. TCRdb itself ran the multiplex PCR reads through MiXCR, one entry per CDR3 protein. The table records 25,000 to 35,000 distinct CDR3 sequences, 42% of them present only once. Here the sequenced sample was PBMCs, taken before or after stereotactic body radiation therapy (not recorded which). All receptors derive from a donor over 45 with non-small cell lung cancer.

This clonotype was seen many times. CDR3 amino acids: CASSFSGGTDTQYF. Written as DNA, the CDR3 is TGTGCCAGCAGCTTTAGCGGGGGGACAGATACGCAGTATTTT. The chain joins TRBV7-3 to TRBJ2-3, with TRBD2 matching over 10 bases. The CDR3 sequence is 14 residues long. V was pared by 3 bases and J by 3 bases, with 0 bases of the junction left unmatched. CDR1 and CDR2 from the germline V gene are SGHTA and FQGTGA.

This clonotype was seen at least ten times. The rearrangement joins TRBV30 to TRBJ2-3; maybe TRBD1 (6 bases). Trimming took off 2 bases at V and 7 bases at J, with 10 bases between the two ends. The germline V gene encodes CDR1 GTSNPN and CDR2 SVGIG (reference sequence). The CDR3 has 12 residues. CDR3 sequence: CAWSSGANTQYF. The CDR3 DNA follows: TGTGCCTGGAGTTCAGGGGCAAATACGCAGTATTTT.

The chain carries TRBV30 and TRBJ2-3; D gene uncertain. Germline V gene lookup returns CDR1 GTSNPN and CDR2 SVGIG (reference sequence). The CDR3 is 14 amino acids. V lost 2 bases, J lost 2 bases, and 11 bases lay in between. CDR3 region: CAWSLTLPTDTQYF. The DNA for the CDR3 is TGTGCCTGGAGTTTGACTCTCCCCACAGATACGCAGTATTTT.

This clonotype was recorded many times. The chain is built from TRBV28 and TRBJ1-5, with a weak D call TRBD1 (6 bases). The germline CDR1 and CDR2 sequences are MDHEN and SYDVKM. Trimming removed 4 bases from V and 1 base from J, with 26 bases in between. The CDR3 covers 20 residues. CDR3 nucleotide sequence: TGTGCCAGCAGTTCCCACACACTGACGAACCCCGGGGGCAGCAATCAGCCCCAGCATTTT. Translated: CASSSHTLTNPGGSNQPQHF.

Details on this clonotype: This could be a read error, since a much larger clone is one nucleotide away. The rearrangement uses TRBV6-1 and TRBJ2-6; TRBD1 agrees at 9 bases. The CDR3 loop spans 15 amino acids. V shed 6 bases, J shed 6 bases, and the junction held 6 bases outside the gene matches. Germline V gives CDR1 MNHNS, CDR2 SASEGT. The CDR3 loop reads CASRPQGAKANVLTF. The CDR3 DNA follows: TGTGCCAGCAGGCCACAGGGGGCTAAGGCCAACGTCCTGACTTTC.

There are a few counts of this clonotype. The gene calls are TRBV19 and TRBJ2-1; TRBD1 is a possible D gene (5 bases). This CDR3 is 14 amino acids long. Germline values: CDR1 LNHDA, CDR2 SQIVND (reference sequence). The V end lost 6 bases, the J end lost 5 bases, and 14 bases lay between the germline ends. The CDR3 protein is CASSPRMGHNEQFF. CDR3 coding DNA: TGTGCCAGTAGCCCTCGGATGGGGCACAATGAGCAGTTCTTC.

V is TRBV20-1 and J is TRBJ2-3, with TRBD2 matching over 9 bases. Unmatched junction bases numbered 8, after V lost 0 bases and J lost 4 bases. The CDR3 runs 16 residues. Germline CDR1 DFQATT, CDR2 SNEGSKA (reference sequence). The CDR3 is CSARDWSGGPADTQYF. The CDR3 nucleotides are TGCAGTGCTAGAGATTGGAGCGGGGGGCCGGCAGATACGCAGTATTTT.

This clonotype appeared many times. J is TRBJ2-3 and V is TRBV11-1; 8 nucleotides align to TRBD2. Trimming took 5 bases from V and 4 from J; bases not matched to a gene: 11. Per the germline V gene, CDR1 is SGHAT and CDR2 is FQDESV (reference sequence). CDR3 length: 16 residues. CDR3 amino acids: CASSETLAGLADTQYF. DNA of the CDR3: TGTGCCAGCAGCGAGACCCTAGCGGGTTTAGCAGATACGCAGTATTTT.

This clonotype has more than one count but fewer than ten. A read error is possible here, since a much larger clone lies one base away. This chain connects TRBV29-1 to TRBJ2-3, with D possibly being TRBD1 (5 bases). CDR3 length equals 14 residues. The germline gives CDR1 SQVTM, CDR2 ANQGSEA. CDR3 nucleotide sequence: TGCAGCGTTGAAATTACCCTTGGGGCAGATGCGCAGTATTTT. It specifies CSVEITLGADAQYF.

A note on this clonotype: A far larger clone is just one base off, so this is likely a read error. The chain links TRBV6-8 to TRBJ2-6, with 7 bases lining up with TRBD1. Germline V gene lookup returns CDR1 MNHGY and CDR2 SAAAGT. The CDR3 totals 15 residues. In DNA form, the CDR3 reads TGTGCCAGCAGGACAGGGTTCTCTTGGGCCAACGTCCTGACTTTC. Its protein is CASRTGFSWANVLTF.

This chain uses TRBV19 with TRBJ1-5; D may be TRBD1 (5 bases). This CDR3 region has 13 residues. The V end lost 10 bases, the J end lost 6 bases, and 16 bases lay between the germline ends. CDR1 and CDR2 (germline): LNHDA, SQIVND (reference sequence). Written as DNA, the CDR3 is TGTGCCATTATTGGGACGGGGAGTCAGCCCCAGCATTTT. The encoded protein is CAIIGTGSQPQHF.

The J gene is TRBJ2-3, the V gene TRBV12-3 or TRBV12-4, with 7 bases aligning to TRBD1. V was clipped by 7 bases and J by 3 bases; unmatched bases: 7. The CDR3 loop spans 14 amino acids. This CDR3 is CASTRDSGTDTQYF. The CDR3 DNA reads TGTGCCAGCACCAGGGACAGTGGTACAGATACGCAGTATTTT.

This clonotype came up many times. V usage is TRBV5-1 and J usage is TRBJ2-5; D unclear. The germline CDR1 and CDR2 sequences are SGHRS and YFSETQ. This CDR3 is 15 amino acids long. The ends were cut back, 5 bases at V and 2 bases at J, with 16 bases in the middle. In nucleotides, the CDR3 is TGCGCCAGCAGTTCTGACTCCCACGGGCAAGAGACCCAGTACTTC. It codes for CASSSDSHGQETQYF.

Ten or more counts support this clonotype. Sequence at one end of the junction differs from germline and may be a read error. The chain carries TRBV11-1 and TRBJ2-1, with D possibly TRBD1 on 5 matching bases. The germline gives CDR1 SGHAT, CDR2 FQDESV (reference sequence). There are 16 residues in the CDR3. For the CDR3, the DNA is TGTGCCAGCAGCCCTTGGGGCAGGGCATCCTACAATGAGCAGTTCTTT. Protein: CASSPWGRASYNEQFF.

The chain carries TRBV5-4 and TRBJ2-3, with 7 bases lining up with TRBD2. Trimming removed 3 bases from V and 2 bases from J; junction bases left unmatched: 15. The CDR3 extends over 18 amino acids. CDR1 is SGHNT, CDR2 YYREEE, per germline (reference sequence). The DNA of the CDR3 is TGTGCCAGCAGCTATCCATCTGCGGGAGATACACTCACAGATACGCAGTATTTT. Its protein is CASSYPSAGDTLTDTQYF.

This sequence joins TRBV6-2 or TRBV6-3 and TRBJ2-7, with D maybe TRBD1 (5 bases). Germline CDR1 reads MNHEY; CDR2 reads SVGEGT. CDR3 length equals 17 residues. The V gene lost 10 bases and the J gene lost 0 bases, with 25 bases spanning the gap. The CDR3 region is CAIRRSWRADSSYEQYF. The CDR3, as DNA: TGTGCCATCCGTAGGTCATGGCGCGCCGACAGCTCCTACGAGCAGTACTTC.

V and J are TRBV6-2 or TRBV6-3 and TRBJ1-1, with TRBD1 as a possible D gene (5 bases). CDR3 size: 16 residues. Germline CDR1 MNHEY, CDR2 SVGEGT. Trimming took off 5 bases at V and 1 base at J, with 17 bases between the two ends. CDR3 region: CASSGWGCSRNTEAFF. Here the CDR3 DNA reads TGTGCCAGCAGTGGGTGGGGCTGTAGTAGGAACACTGAAGCTTTCTTT.

The chain carries TRBV19 and TRBJ2-2, with D perhaps matching TRBD1 (6 bases). Germline assignment: CDR1 LNHDA and CDR2 SQIVND (reference sequence). V lost 7 bases and J 5 bases, leaving 20 bases between the germline ends. This CDR3 has 16 amino acids. CDR3 protein: CASISTGRRSTGELFF. CDR3 bases: TGTGCCAGTATCTCAACAGGGCGCCGATCGACCGGGGAGCTGTTTTTT.

The chain joins TRBV11-2 to TRBJ2-3; D is possibly TRBD2 (6 bases). CDR3 size: 15 residues. Germline assignment: CDR1 SGHAT and CDR2 FQNNGV. V lost 0 bases to trimming and J lost 3 bases, with 10 bases between them. The CDR3 DNA follows: TGTGCCAGCAGCTTAGATAGCGCGGGAACAGATACGCAGTATTTT. Its protein is CASSLDSAGTDTQYF.

A word on this clonotype: It differs at one base from a far larger clone, so likely a read error. In nucleotides, the CDR3 is TGTGCCAGCAGTTACTCCCCTCTCAGAGTCAATCAGCCCCAGCATTTT. Residues: CASSYSPLRVNQPQHF. The chain uses TRBV6-2 or TRBV6-3 and TRBJ1-5; no clear D. The CDR3 has 16 amino acids. CDR1 MNHEY and CDR2 SVGEGT come from the germline V gene. V dropped 0 bases and J dropped 3 bases, with 12 bases sitting between them.

This clonotype was seen repeatedly, ten times or more. The chain joins TRBV10-3 to TRBJ2-1; D is unclear. Trimming cost V 3 bases and J 6 bases, with 15 bases left between them. Germline V gene sequence: CDR1 ENHRY, CDR2 SYGVKD. The CDR3 is made up of 15 amino acids. CDR3 nucleotide sequence: TGTGCCATCAGTGAACGTATTGGGGAAGGCAATGAGCAGTTCTTC. Residues: CAISERIGEGNEQFF.